One and the same sample provided the 3 T cell receptor beta chains below, sequenced in a study of T cell responses to AZD1222 COVID-19 vaccine. Method: immunoSEQ multiplex PCR; TCRdb's copy keeps in-frame clones and lacks some. This table holds about 56,000 clones, 70% to 90% found once. The sequencing here drew on peripheral blood, taken on day 0 of AZD1222 vaccination. These receptors came from an adult in good health.

The V and J genes are TRBV18 and TRBJ2-3, with D maybe TRBD2 (5 bases). Trimming took off 5 bases at V and 0 bases at J, with 15 bases between the two ends. Per the germline V gene, CDR1 is KGHSH and CDR2 is LQKENI. CDR3 length: 16 amino acids. CDR3: CASSKETDSSTDTQYF. The CDR3 bases are TGTGCCAGCTCAAAAGAGACGGACTCTAGCACAGATACGCAGTATTTT.

Only one count was recorded for this clone. The CDR3 here is CASSPLAAPTDTQYF. The CDR3 nucleotides read TGTGCCAGCAGCCCATTAGCAGCGCCCACAGATACGCAGTATTTT. The J gene is TRBJ2-3, the V gene TRBV11-2; D is uncertain. The V gene lost 5 bases and the J gene lost 2 bases, with 14 bases spanning the gap. The germline CDR1 and CDR2 sequences are SGHAT and FQNNGV. The CDR3 runs 15 residues. The complete variable domain, with remaining parts taken from reference TRBV11-2 and TRBJ2-3, reads EAGVAQSPRYKIIEKRQSVAFWCNPISGHATLYWYQQILGQGPKLLIQFQNNGVVDDSQLPKDRFSAERLKGVDSTLKIQPAKLEDSAVYLCASSPLAAPTDTQYFGPGTRLTVL.

The rearrangement links TRBV7-9 to TRBJ1-2; the D gene is possibly TRBD1 (6 bases). Germline CDR1 and CDR2: SEHNR and FQNEAQ (reference sequence). The CDR3 runs to 15 residues. Deletions cut 3 bases from V and 2 bases from J, with 13 bases between. The DNA for the CDR3 is TGTGCCAGCAGCTTTACCGGGACACAGAACTATGGCTACACCTTC. As protein: CASSFTGTQNYGYTF.